This T cell receptor (beta chain) was documented in a study of cytomegalovirus exposure and HLA in healthy donors. This clone was seen more than once but under ten times. The antigen remains undetermined. The primer mix had 60 Vbeta and 13 Jbeta primers. Sequenced by immunoSEQ multiplex PCR; TCRdb stores in-frame clones only, minus some. The sample shows roughly 120,000 clones, less than 80% of them seen only once. Regarding the study as a whole: A later analysis showed TCR association rates differing by HLA locus, peaking at DRB1 and lowest at HLA-C.

The CDR3 is 11 amino acids. The germline V gene encodes CDR1 MDHEN and CDR2 SYDVKM. Trimming cost V 7 bases and J 4 bases, with 6 bases left between them. The chain couples TRBV28 to TRBJ2-3; D unclear. The origin of this receptor is a man between 45 and 60 years old in good health and CMV-seronegative. The specimen was PBMCs. CDR3 amino acids: CASNPADTQYF. CDR3 coding DNA: TGTGCCAGCAATCCCGCAGATACGCAGTATTTT.